Below, 16 T cell receptor beta chains from the same sample are listed, as sequenced in a study of CD8 T cells in ankylosing spondylitis. General study results and limits: What appeared characteristic of ankylosing spondylitis blood was a TCR beta motif of 7 or 8 highly homologous variants.

These receptors lack a known antigen. TCRdb fed the 5' RACE reads into MiXCR, producing one record per CDR3 protein. The sample yields 700,000 to 1,000,000 distinct CDR3 sequences, over 9.5% seen once. The sample consisted of blood, either unsorted or a sorted T cell fraction (not recorded which). The receptors were gathered from a male donor with ankylosing spondylitis.

This clonotype was seen at least ten times. V gene TRBV5-6 combines with J gene TRBJ2-7; TRBD2 aligns across 7 bases. This CDR3 spans 14 amino acids. Trimming removed 0 bases from V and 2 bases from J; junction bases left unmatched: 2. Germline values: CDR1 SGHDT, CDR2 YYEEEE. The CDR3 loop is CASSLVGTTYEQYF. Here the CDR3 DNA reads TGTGCCAGCAGCTTGGTAGGGACTACCTACGAGCAGTACTTC.

The genes are TRBV7-9 and TRBJ2-1; D unresolved. This CDR3 is built from 11 residues. The germline gives CDR1 SEHNR, CDR2 FQNEAQ (reference sequence). The ends were cut back, 11 bases at V and 7 bases at J, with 12 bases in the middle. CDR3 coding DNA: TGTGCCGGGCAAGATGGGAATGAGCAGTTCTTC. This sequence encodes CAGQDGNEQFF. Using reference TRBV7-9 and TRBJ2-1 for the parts outside the CDR3, the full variable domain is DTGVSQNPRHKITKRGQNVTFRCDPISEHNRLYWYRQTLGQGPEFLTYFQNEAQLEKSRLLSDRFSAERPKGSFSTLEIQRTEQGDSAMYLCAGQDGNEQFFGPGTRLTVL.

This clonotype was recorded a few times. The gene calls are TRBV6-2 or TRBV6-3 and TRBJ1-1; a weak D match, TRBD1 (5 bases). Germline V gene data show CDR1 as MNHEY and CDR2 as SVGEGT. V lost 6 bases, J lost 0 bases, and 14 bases lay in between. The CDR3 totals 15 residues. CDR3 sequence reads: CASRSYRFMNTEAFF. The CDR3 bases are TGTGCCAGCAGATCCTACAGGTTCATGAACACTGAAGCTTTCTTT.

CDR3 sequence: CASSGGMWGATEAFF. The CDR3 bases are TGTGCCAGCTCAGGGGGCATGTGGGGAGCCACTGAAGCTTTCTTT. The chain carries TRBV18 and TRBJ1-1; a possible D gene is TRBD1 (6 bases). Germline V gene data show CDR1 as KGHSH and CDR2 as LQKENI. The CDR3 extends over 15 amino acids. The V end was cut by 5 bases, the J end by 4 bases, with 17 bases between.

The rearrangement links TRBV7-9 to TRBJ2-7; 9 nucleotides match TRBD1. This CDR3 spans 15 amino acids. J lost 5 bases, V lost 5 bases, and 10 bases had no gene match. Germline V gene lookup returns CDR1 SEHNR and CDR2 FQNEAQ (reference sequence). In nucleotides, the CDR3 is TGTGCCAGCAGCCCGGGGACAGGGCGTTCCGACGAGCAGTACTTC. Protein: CASSPGTGRSDEQYF.

The sample holds many counts of this clonotype. The genes are TRBV5-1 and TRBJ1-1; 7 bases agree with TRBD1. V lost 4 bases to trimming and J lost 6 bases; unmatched junction nucleotides: 12. CDR3 length: 15 residues. Germline CDR1 is SGHRS and CDR2 is YFSETQ. CDR3 DNA sequence: TGCGCCAGCAGCGCCCCTGAGACAGGGAGGGCTGAAGCTTTCTTT. It encodes CASSAPETGRAEAFF.

This clonotype was counted only a few times. The V gene is TRBV5-1, the J gene TRBJ1-1, with D possibly matching TRBD1 (6 bases). V was shortened by 3 bases and J by 1 base, with 16 bases between the two germline ends. The CDR3 extends over 16 amino acids. Germline CDR1 and CDR2: SGHRS and YFSETQ. CDR3 DNA sequence: TGCGCCAGCAGCTCGGGCGGGACAAGGACGAACACTGAAGCTTTCTTT. Residues: CASSSGGTRTNTEAFF.

This clonotype showed up just a few times. The chain carries TRBV5-1 and TRBJ2-7; 13 nucleotides match TRBD2. Unmatched junction bases numbered 4, after V lost 4 bases and J lost 0 bases. The germline gives CDR1 SGHRS, CDR2 YFSETQ. This CDR3 comprises 16 residues. The CDR3 nucleotides are TGCGCCAGCAGCGGCAGGACTAGCGGGAGCTCCTACGAGCAGTACTTC. Its translation is CASSGRTSGSSYEQYF.

The chain carries TRBV6-1 and TRBJ1-5, with D uncertain. CDR3 length equals 15 residues. From germline, CDR1 is MNHNS and CDR2 SASEGT. V lost 7 bases and J lost 5, with 18 bases in between. CDR3 sequence: CASTFIGSPDQPQHF. DNA for the CDR3: TGTGCCAGCACATTCATTGGGAGCCCCGATCAGCCCCAGCATTTT.

The chain combines TRBV29-1 with TRBJ1-1; 7 bases map to TRBD1. V was pared by 3 bases and J by 1 base, with 8 bases of the junction left unmatched. The CDR3 runs to 15 residues. CDR1 and CDR2 (germline): SQVTM, ANQGSEA. The CDR3 protein is CSVEVPGTENTEAFF. The CDR3 DNA reads as TGCAGCGTTGAGGTCCCCGGGACAGAGAACACTGAAGCTTTCTTT.

The chain links TRBV7-2 to TRBJ2-3, with D maybe TRBD2 (6 bases). This CDR3 is built from 17 residues. The ends were cut back, 0 bases at V and 0 bases at J, with 13 bases in the middle. CDR1 and CDR2 from the germline V gene are SGHTA and FQGNSA. The CDR3 here is CASSLAGGIYSTDTQYF. The DNA for the CDR3 is TGTGCCAGCAGCTTAGCGGGAGGAATCTATAGCACAGATACGCAGTATTTT.

V and J are TRBV12-3 or TRBV12-4 and TRBJ1-1; D might be TRBD1 (6 bases). The CDR3 consists of 13 residues. Trimming removed 9 bases at V and 3 bases at J, with 14 bases between. In DNA form, the CDR3 reads TGTGCCAGTTCCCAAGGACAGTACACTGAAGCTTTCTTT. It codes for CASSQGQYTEAFF.

V usage is TRBV6-1 and J usage is TRBJ2-2; 7 bases agree with TRBD1. The germline V gene encodes CDR1 MNHNS and CDR2 SASEGT. The V and J ends lost 6 bases and 0 bases, in that order; junction bases with no gene match: 7. The CDR3 totals 16 residues. The CDR3 spells CASSSHRGTNTGELFF. DNA for the CDR3: TGTGCCAGCAGCTCCCACAGGGGAACGAACACCGGGGAGCTGTTTTTT.

This clonotype was detected only a few times. Here the CDR3 reads CSATTDSTDTQYF. CDR3 DNA sequence: TGCAGTGCCACAACAGATAGCACAGATACGCAGTATTTT. The rearrangement links TRBV20-1 to TRBJ2-3; no firm D call. CDR1 DFQATT and CDR2 SNEGSKA come from the germline V gene (reference sequence). V was cut by 6 bases and J by 0 bases, with 10 bases left in between. The CDR3 extends over 13 amino acids.

This clonotype was detected many times. The rearrangement uses TRBV20-1 and TRBJ1-2, with D unresolved. V lost 6 bases and J lost 4, with 9 bases in between. CDR3 length: 11 residues. Germline V gives CDR1 DFQATT, CDR2 SNEGSKA (reference sequence). CDR3 nucleotide sequence: TGCAGTGCGGTAAACAGCTATGGCTACACCTTC. Translated: CSAVNSYGYTF.

The chain links TRBV12-3 or TRBV12-4 to TRBJ2-2, with D possibly matching TRBD2 (5 bases). The CDR3 loop spans 18 amino acids. Trimming took 5 bases from V and 0 from J, leaving 19 bases between them. The DNA for the CDR3 is TGTGCCAGCAGTCCCTCGGGGTTCCCGTCCTCGAACACCGGGGAGCTGTTTTTT. This sequence encodes CASSPSGFPSSNTGELFF.